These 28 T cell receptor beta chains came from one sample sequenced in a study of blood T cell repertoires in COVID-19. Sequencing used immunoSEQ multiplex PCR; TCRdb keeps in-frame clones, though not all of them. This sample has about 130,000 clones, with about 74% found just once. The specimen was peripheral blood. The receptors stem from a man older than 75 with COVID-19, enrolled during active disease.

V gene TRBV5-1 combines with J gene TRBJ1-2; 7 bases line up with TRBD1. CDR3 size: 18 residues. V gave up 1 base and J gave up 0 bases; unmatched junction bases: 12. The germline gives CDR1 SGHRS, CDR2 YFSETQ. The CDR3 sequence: CASSLSTDRPQANYGYTF. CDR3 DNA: TGCGCCAGCAGCTTGTCAACGGACAGGCCTCAAGCTAACTATGGCTACACCTTC.

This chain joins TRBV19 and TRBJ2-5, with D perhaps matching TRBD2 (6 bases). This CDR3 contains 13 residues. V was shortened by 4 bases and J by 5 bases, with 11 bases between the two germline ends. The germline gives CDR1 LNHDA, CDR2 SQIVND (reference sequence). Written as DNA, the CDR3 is TGTGCCAGTAGTAGACTGGAGGGGGAGACCCAGTACTTC. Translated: CASSRLEGETQYF.

DNA for the CDR3: TGCGCCAGCAGTGAATCAGGGGCCAATCAGCCCCAGCATTTT. This encodes CASSESGANQPQHF. The chain combines TRBV10-2 with TRBJ1-5; D might be TRBD1 (6 bases). Germline lookup yields CDR1 WSHSY and CDR2 SAAADI. V shed 3 bases and J shed 3 bases, with 9 bases lying between them. The CDR3 sequence is 14 residues long.

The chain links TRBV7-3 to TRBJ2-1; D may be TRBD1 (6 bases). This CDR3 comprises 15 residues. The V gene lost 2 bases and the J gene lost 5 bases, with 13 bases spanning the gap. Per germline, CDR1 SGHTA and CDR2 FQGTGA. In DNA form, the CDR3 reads TGTGCCAGCAGCTTATCCCAGGGGTATAACAATGAGCAGTTCTTC. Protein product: CASSLSQGYNNEQFF.

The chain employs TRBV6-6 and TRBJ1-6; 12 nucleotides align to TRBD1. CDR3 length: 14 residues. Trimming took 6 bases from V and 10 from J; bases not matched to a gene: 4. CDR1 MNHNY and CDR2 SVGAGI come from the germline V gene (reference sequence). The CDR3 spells CASRLGTGGSPLHF. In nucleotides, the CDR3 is TGTGCCAGCAGGCTCGGGACAGGGGGCTCACCCCTCCACTTT.

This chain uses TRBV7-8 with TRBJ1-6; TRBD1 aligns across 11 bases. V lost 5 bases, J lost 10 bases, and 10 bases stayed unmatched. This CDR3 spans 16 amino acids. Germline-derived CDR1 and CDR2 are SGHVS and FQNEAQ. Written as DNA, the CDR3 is TGTGCCAGCAGCGGACAGGGGACAGGGGGTAGGTCACCCCTCCACTTT. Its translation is CASSGQGTGGRSPLHF.

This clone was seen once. The CDR3 coding sequence is TGTGCCAGTAGTCAATCGGACAGAGCCTACGAGCAGTACTTC. This sequence encodes CASSQSDRAYEQYF. The chain is built from TRBV19 and TRBJ2-7; a possible D gene is TRBD1 (6 bases). CDR1 LNHDA and CDR2 SQIVND come from the germline V gene (reference sequence). This CDR3 comprises 14 residues. Deletions cut 5 bases from V and 2 bases from J, with 13 bases between. Drawing the rest from reference TRBV19 and TRBJ2-7, the complete variable domain is DGGITQSPKYLFRKEGQNVTLSCEQNLNHDAMYWYRQDPGQGLRLIYYSQIVNDFQKGDIAEGYSVSREKKESFPLTVTSAQKNPTAFYLCASSQSDRAYEQYFGPGTRLTVT.

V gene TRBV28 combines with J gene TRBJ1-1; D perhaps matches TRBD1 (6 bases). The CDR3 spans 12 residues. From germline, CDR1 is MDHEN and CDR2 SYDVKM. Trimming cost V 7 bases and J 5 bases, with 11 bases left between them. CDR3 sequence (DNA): TGTGCCAGCATTAAACAGGGAACTGAAGCTTTCTTT. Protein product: CASIKQGTEAFF.

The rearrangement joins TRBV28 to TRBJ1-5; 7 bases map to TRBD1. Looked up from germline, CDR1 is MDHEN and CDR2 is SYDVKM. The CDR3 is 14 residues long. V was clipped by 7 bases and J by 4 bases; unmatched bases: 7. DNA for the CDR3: TGTGCCAGCATGGCCAGGGGGTCGAATCAGCCCCAGCATTTT. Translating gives CASMARGSNQPQHF.

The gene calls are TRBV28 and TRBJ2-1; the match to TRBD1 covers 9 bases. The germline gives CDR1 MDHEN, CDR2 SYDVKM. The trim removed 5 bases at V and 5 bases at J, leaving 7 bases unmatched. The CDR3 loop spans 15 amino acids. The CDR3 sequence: CASSVGTGNHNEQFF. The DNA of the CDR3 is TGTGCCAGCAGTGTTGGGACAGGGAATCACAATGAGCAGTTCTTC.

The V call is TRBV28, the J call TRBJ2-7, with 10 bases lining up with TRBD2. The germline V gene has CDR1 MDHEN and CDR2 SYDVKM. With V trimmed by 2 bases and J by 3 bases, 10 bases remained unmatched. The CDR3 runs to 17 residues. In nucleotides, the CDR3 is TGTGCCAGCAGTTTACCCGTTGGAGCTAGCGGGAGCTACGAGCAGTACTTC. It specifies CASSLPVGASGSYEQYF.

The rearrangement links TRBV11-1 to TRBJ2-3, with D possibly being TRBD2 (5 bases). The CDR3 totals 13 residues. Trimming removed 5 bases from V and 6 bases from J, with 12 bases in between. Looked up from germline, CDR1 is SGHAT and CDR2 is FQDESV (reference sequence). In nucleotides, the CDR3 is TGTGCCAGCAGCCCCGGACTTGCGGATACGCAGTATTTT. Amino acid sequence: CASSPGLADTQYF.

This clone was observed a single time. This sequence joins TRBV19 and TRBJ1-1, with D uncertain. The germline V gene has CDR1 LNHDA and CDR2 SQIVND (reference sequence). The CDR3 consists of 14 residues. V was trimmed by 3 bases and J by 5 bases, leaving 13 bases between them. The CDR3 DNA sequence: TGTGCCAGTAGTATCCGGGTTGGAGGGACTGAAGCTTTCTTT. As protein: CASSIRVGGTEAFF.

This CDR3 reads CASSLVAVRAGELFF. Here the CDR3 DNA reads TGTGCCAGTAGTCTAGTCGCCGTGAGGGCCGGGGAGCTGTTTTTT. The chain carries TRBV19 and TRBJ2-2; a weak D match, TRBD2 (5 bases). V was cut by 5 bases and J by 6 bases, with 16 bases left in between. Germline V gene sequence: CDR1 LNHDA, CDR2 SQIVND (reference sequence). The length of the CDR3 is 15 residues.

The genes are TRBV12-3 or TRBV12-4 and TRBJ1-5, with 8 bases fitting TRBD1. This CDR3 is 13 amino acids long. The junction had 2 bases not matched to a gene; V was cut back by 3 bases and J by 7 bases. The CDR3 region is CASSFGQGQPQHF. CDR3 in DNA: TGTGCCAGCAGTTTCGGACAGGGCCAGCCCCAGCATTTT.

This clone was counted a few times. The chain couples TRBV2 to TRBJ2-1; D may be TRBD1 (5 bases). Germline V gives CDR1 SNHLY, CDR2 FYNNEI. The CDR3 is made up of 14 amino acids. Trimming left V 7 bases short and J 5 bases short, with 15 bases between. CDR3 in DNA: TGTGCCAGCATAAACAGGCGTTCGGACAATGAGCAGTTCTTC. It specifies CASINRRSDNEQFF.

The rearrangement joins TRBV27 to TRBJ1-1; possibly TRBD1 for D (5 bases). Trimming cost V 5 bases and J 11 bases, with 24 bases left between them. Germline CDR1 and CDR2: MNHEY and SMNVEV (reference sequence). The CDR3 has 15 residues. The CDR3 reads CASSPQSDSPSRAFF. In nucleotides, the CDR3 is TGTGCCAGCAGTCCGCAATCTGACAGCCCAAGTAGGGCTTTCTTT.

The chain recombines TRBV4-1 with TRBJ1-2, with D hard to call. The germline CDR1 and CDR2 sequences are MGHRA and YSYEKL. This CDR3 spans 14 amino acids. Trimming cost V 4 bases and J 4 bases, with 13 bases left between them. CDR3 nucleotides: TGCGCCAGCAGCCTTCCGGAGAGTGCCTATGGCTACACCTTC. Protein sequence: CASSLPESAYGYTF.

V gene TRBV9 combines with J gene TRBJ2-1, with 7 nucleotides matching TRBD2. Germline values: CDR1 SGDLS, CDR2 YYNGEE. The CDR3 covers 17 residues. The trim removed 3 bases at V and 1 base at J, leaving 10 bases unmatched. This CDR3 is CASSDSPSAGSYNEQFF. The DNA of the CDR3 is TGTGCCAGCAGCGACTCCCCGTCAGCGGGGTCCTACAATGAGCAGTTCTTC. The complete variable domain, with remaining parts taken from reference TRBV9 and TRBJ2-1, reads DSGVTQTPKHLITATGQRVTLRCSPRSGDLSVYWYQQSLDQGLQFLIQYYNGEERAKGNILERFSAQQFPDLHSELNLSSLELGDSALYFCASSDSPSAGSYNEQFFGPGTRLTVL.

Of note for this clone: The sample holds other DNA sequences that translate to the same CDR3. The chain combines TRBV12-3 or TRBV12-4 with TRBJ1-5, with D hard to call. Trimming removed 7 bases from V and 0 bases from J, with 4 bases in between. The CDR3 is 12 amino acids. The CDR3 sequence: CASTHSNQPQHF. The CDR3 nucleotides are TGTGCCAGCACACATAGCAATCAGCCCCAGCATTTT.

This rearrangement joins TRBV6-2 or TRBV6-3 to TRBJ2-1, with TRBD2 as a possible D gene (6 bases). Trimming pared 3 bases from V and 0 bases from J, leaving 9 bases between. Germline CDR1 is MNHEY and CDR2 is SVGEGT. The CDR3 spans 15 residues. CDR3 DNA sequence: TGTGCCAGCAGTTATAAGCGGGTCTCCTACAATGAGCAGTTCTTC. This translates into CASSYKRVSYNEQFF.

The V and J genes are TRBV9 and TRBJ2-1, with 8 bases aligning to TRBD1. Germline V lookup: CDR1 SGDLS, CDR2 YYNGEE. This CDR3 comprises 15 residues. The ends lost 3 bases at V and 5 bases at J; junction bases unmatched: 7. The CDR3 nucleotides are TGTGCCAGCAGCGGAGGACAGGGATACAACAATGAGCAGTTCTTC. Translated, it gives CASSGGQGYNNEQFF. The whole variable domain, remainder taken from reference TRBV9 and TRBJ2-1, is DSGVTQTPKHLITATGQRVTLRCSPRSGDLSVYWYQQSLDQGLQFLIQYYNGEERAKGNILERFSAQQFPDLHSELNLSSLELGDSALYFCASSGGQGYNNEQFFGPGTRLTVL.

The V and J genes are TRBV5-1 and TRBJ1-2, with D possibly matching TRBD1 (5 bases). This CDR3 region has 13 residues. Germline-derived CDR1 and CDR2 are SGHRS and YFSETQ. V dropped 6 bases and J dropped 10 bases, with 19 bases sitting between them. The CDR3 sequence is CASTWGDETFYTF. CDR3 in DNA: TGCGCCAGCACCTGGGGGGACGAAACCTTCTACACCTTC.

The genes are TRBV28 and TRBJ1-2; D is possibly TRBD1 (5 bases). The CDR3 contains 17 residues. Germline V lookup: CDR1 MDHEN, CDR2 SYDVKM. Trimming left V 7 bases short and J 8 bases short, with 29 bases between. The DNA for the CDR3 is TGTGCCAGCACCCCTGGGGGGAGTTCGACCGTGGGCCGGGGCTACACCTTC. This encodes CASTPGGSSTVGRGYTF.

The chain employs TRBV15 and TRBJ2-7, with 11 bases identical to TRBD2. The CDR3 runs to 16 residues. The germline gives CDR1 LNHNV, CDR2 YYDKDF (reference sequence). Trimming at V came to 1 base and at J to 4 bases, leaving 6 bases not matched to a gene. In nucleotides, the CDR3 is TGTGCCACCAGCAGAGTGCGACTAGCGGGAATGTACGAGCAGTACTTC. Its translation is CATSRVRLAGMYEQYF.

The CDR3 loop reads CAGGAAPMGEQFF. CDR3 DNA sequence: TGTGCCGGCGGAGCGGCCCCTATGGGTGAGCAGTTCTTC. The J gene is TRBJ2-1, the V gene TRBV2; D is perhaps TRBD2 (5 bases). The V gene lost 11 bases and the J gene lost 9 bases, with 20 bases spanning the gap. CDR1 is SNHLY and CDR2 is FYNNEI in the germline V gene. The CDR3 extends over 13 amino acids.

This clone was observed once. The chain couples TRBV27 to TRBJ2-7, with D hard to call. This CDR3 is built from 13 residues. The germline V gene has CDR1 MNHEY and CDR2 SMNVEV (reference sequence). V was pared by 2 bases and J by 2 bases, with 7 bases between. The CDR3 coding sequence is TGTGCCAGCAGTTTAGGTCCAGCCTACGAGCAGTACTTC. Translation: CASSLGPAYEQYF.

The CDR3 is CASSLALAGGLNEQFF. The CDR3 DNA reads as TGCGCCAGCAGCTTGGCCCTAGCGGGAGGCCTCAATGAGCAGTTCTTC. The rearrangement joins TRBV5-1 to TRBJ2-1; 11 bases fit TRBD2. CDR1 is SGHRS and CDR2 is YFSETQ in the germline V gene. This CDR3 has 16 amino acids. J was trimmed by 6 bases and V by 0 bases; bases with no gene match: 5.